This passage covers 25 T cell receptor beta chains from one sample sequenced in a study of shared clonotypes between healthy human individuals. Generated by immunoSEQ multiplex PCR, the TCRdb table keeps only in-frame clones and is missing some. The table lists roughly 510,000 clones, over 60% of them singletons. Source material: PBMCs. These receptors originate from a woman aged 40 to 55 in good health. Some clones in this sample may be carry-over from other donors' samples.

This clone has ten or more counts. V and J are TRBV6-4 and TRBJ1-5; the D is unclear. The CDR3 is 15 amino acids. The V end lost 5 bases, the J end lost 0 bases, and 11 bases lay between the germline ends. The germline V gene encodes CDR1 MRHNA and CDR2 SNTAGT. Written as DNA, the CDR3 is TGTGCCAGCAGTCCCGACGGAGGTAGCAATCAGCCCCAGCATTTT. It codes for CASSPDGGSNQPQHF.

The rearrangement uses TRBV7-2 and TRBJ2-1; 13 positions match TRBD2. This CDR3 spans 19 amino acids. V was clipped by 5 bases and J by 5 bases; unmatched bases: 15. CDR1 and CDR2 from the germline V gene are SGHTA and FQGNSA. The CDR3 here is CASSPNPRTSGSRNNEQFF. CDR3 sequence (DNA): TGTGCCAGCAGCCCCAACCCACGGACTAGCGGGAGTAGGAACAATGAGCAGTTCTTC.

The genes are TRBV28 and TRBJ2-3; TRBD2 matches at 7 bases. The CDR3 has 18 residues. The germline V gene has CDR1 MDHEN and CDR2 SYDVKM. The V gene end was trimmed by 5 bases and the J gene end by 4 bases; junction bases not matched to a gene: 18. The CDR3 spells CASSPLGISGRGSDTQYF. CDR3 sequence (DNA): TGTGCCAGCAGTCCCCTAGGAATTAGCGGGCGGGGATCAGATACGCAGTATTTT.

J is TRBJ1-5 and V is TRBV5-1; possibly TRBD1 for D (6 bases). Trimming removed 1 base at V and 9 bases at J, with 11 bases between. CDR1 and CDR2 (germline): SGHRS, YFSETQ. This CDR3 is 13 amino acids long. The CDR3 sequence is CASSLMGHGPQHF. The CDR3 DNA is TGCGCCAGCAGCTTGATGGGACATGGGCCCCAGCATTTT.

DNA for the CDR3: TGTGCCAGTAGTCCCGGAAATTCGGGCAATCAGCCCCAGCATTTT. Amino acids: CASSPGNSGNQPQHF. The V call is TRBV19, the J call TRBJ1-5, with no clear D. The CDR3 loop spans 15 amino acids. V was clipped by 5 bases and J by 2 bases, with 13 bases between them. CDR1 LNHDA and CDR2 SQIVND come from the germline V gene (reference sequence).

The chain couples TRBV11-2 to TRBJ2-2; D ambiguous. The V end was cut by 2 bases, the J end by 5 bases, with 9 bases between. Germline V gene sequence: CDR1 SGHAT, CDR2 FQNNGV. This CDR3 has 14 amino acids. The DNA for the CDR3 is TGTGCCAGCAGCTTATCGGCTGCGACCGGGGAGCTGTTTTTT. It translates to CASSLSAATGELFF.

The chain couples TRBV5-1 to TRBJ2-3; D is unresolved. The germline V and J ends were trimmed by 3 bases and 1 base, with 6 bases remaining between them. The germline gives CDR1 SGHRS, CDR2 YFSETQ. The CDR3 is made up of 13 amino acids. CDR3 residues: CASSYPGTDTQYF. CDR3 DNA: TGCGCCAGCAGCTACCCGGGCACAGATACGCAGTATTTT.

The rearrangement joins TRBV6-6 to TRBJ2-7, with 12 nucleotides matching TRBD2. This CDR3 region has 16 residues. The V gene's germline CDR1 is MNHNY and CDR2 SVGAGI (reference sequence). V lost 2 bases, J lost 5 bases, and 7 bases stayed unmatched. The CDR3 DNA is TGTGCCAGCAGTTACCAAACCGGGACTAGCGGGCACGAGCAGTACTTC. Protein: CASSYQTGTSGHEQYF.

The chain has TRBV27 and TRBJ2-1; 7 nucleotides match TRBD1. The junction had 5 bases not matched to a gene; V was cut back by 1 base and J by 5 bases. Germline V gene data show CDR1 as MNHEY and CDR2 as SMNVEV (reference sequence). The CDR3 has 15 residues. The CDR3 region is CASSLWTGLDNEQFF. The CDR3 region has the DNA TGTGCCAGCAGTTTATGGACAGGACTCGACAATGAGCAGTTCTTC.

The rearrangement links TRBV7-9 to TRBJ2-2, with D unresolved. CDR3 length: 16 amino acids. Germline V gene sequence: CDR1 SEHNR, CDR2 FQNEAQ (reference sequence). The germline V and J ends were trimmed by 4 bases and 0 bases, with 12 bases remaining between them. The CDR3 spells CASSSRTGANTGELFF. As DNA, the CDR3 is TGTGCCAGCAGCTCGCGGACGGGCGCGAACACCGGGGAGCTGTTTTTT.

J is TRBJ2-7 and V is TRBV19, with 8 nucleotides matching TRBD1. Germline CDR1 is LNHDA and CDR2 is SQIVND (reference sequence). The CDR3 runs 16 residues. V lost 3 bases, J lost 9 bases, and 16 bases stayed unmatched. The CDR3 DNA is TGTGCCAGTAGTATGTCCGGGACAGGATCCCCTAACGTGCAGTACTTC. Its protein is CASSMSGTGSPNVQYF. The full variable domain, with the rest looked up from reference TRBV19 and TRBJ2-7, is DGGITQSPKYLFRKEGQNVTLSCEQNLNHDAMYWYRQDPGQGLRLIYYSQIVNDFQKGDIAEGYSVSREKKESFPLTVTSAQKNPTAFYLCASSMSGTGSPNVQYFGPGTRLTVT.

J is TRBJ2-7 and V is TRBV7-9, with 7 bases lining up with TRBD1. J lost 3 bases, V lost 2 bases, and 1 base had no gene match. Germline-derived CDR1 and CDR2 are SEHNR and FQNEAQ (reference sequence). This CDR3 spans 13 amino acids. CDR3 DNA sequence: TGTGCCAGCAGCTTAAGGGACAGCTACGAGCAGTACTTC. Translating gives CASSLRDSYEQYF. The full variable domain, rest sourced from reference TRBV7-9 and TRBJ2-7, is DTGVSQNPRHKITKRGQNVTFRCDPISEHNRLYWYRQTLGQGPEFLTYFQNEAQLEKSRLLSDRFSAERPKGSFSTLEIQRTEQGDSAMYLCASSLRDSYEQYFGPGTRLTVT.

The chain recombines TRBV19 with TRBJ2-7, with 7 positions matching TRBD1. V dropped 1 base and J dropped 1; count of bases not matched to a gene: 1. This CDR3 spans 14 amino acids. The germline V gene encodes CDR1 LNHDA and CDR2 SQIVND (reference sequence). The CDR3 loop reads CASSIGQGSYEQYF. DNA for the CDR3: TGTGCCAGTAGTATAGGACAGGGATCCTACGAGCAGTACTTC.

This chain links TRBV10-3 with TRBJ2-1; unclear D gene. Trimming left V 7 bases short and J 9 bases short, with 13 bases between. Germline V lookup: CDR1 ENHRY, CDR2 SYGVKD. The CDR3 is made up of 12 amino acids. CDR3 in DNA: TGTGCCATCAATCCGGGTGCCGGTGAGCAGTTCTTC. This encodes CAINPGAGEQFF.

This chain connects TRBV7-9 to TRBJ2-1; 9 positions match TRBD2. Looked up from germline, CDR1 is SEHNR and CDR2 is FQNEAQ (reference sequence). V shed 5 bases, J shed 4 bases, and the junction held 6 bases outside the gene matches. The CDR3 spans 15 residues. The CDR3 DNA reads TGTGCCAGCAGCCCCCGACTAGCGGAGTACAATGAGCAGTTCTTC. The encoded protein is CASSPRLAEYNEQFF.

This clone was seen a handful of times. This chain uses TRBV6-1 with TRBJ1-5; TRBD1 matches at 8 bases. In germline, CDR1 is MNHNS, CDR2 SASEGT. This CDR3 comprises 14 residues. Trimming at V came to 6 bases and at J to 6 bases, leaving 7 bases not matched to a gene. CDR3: CASRTTGGGQPQHF. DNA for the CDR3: TGTGCCAGCAGGACCACAGGGGGAGGTCAGCCCCAGCATTTT.

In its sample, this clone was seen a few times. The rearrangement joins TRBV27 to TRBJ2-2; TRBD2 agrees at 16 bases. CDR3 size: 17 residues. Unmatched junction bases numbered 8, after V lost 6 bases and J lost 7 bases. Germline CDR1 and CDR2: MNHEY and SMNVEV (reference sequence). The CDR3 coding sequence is TGTGCCAGCAGCCGGGGACTAGCGGGAGGGCCTGTCGGGGAGCTGTTTTTT. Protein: CASSRGLAGGPVGELFF.

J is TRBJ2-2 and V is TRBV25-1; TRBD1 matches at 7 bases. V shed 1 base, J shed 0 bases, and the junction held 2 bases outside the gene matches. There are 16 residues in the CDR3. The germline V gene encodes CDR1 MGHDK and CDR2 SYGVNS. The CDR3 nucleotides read TGTGCCAGCAGTGAATTAGGGACAGCGAACACCGGGGAGCTGTTTTTT. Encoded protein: CASSELGTANTGELFF. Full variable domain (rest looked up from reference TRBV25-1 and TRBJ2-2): EADIYQTPRYLVIGTGKKITLECSQTMGHDKMYWYQQDPGMELHLIHYSYGVNSTEKGDLSSESTVSRIRTEHFPLTLESARPSHTSQYLCASSELGTANTGELFFGEGSRLTVL.

The CDR3 DNA follows: TGTGCCAGCAGCGAAACCGGGCCCTGGGGGCAGTTCTTC. It is translated as CASSETGPWGQFF. The genes are TRBV7-8 and TRBJ2-1; D is undetermined. The CDR3 totals 13 residues. V was cut by 5 bases and J by 12 bases, with 17 bases left in between. From germline, CDR1 is SGHVS and CDR2 FQNEAQ.

The CDR3 spells CASIPGGGGGTEAFF. CDR3 DNA sequence: TGTGCCAGCATTCCGGGGGGGGGAGGAGGCACTGAAGCTTTCTTT. The rearrangement joins TRBV6-6 to TRBJ1-1; a weak D match, TRBD1 (5 bases). The CDR3 has 15 amino acids. Per the germline V gene, CDR1 is MNHNY and CDR2 is SVGAGI (reference sequence). Trimming took 7 bases from V and 4 from J, leaving 19 bases between them.

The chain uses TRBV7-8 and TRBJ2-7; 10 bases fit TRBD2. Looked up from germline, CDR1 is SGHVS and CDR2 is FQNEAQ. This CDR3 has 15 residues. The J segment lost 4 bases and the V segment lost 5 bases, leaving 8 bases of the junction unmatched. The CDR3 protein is CASSARLAGGYEQYF. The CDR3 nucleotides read TGTGCCAGCAGCGCCCGACTAGCGGGCGGGTACGAGCAGTACTTC. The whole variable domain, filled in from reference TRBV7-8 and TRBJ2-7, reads GAGVSQSPRYKVAKRGQDVALRCDPISGHVSLFWYQQALGQGPEFLTYFQNEAQLDKSGLPSDRFFAERPEGSVSTLKIQRTQQEDSAVYLCASSARLAGGYEQYFGPGTRLTVT.

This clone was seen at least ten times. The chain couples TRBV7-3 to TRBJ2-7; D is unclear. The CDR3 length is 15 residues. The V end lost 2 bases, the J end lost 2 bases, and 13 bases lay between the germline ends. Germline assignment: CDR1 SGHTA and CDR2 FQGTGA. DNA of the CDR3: TGTGCCAGCAGCTTAGAGGCTAGACGACCCTACGAGCAGTACTTC. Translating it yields CASSLEARRPYEQYF. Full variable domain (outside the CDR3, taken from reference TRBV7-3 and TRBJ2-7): GAGVSQTPSNKVTEKGKYVELRCDPISGHTALYWYRQSLGQGPEFLIYFQGTGAADDSGLPNDRFFAVRPEGSVSTLKIQRTERGDSAVYLCASSLEARRPYEQYFGPGTRLTVT.

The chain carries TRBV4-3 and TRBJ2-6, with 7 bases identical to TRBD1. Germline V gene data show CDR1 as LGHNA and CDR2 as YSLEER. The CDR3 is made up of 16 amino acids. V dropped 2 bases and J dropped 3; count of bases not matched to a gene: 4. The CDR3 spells CASSQIGGFGANVLTF. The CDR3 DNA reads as TGCGCCAGCAGCCAAATAGGGGGCTTTGGGGCCAACGTCCTGACTTTC.

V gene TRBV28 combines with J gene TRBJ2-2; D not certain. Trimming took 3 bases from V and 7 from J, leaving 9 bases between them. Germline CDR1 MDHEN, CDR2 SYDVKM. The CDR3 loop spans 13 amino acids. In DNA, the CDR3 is TGTGCCAGCAGTTTGGAGTACAGCGGGGAGCTGTTTTTT. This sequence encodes CASSLEYSGELFF.

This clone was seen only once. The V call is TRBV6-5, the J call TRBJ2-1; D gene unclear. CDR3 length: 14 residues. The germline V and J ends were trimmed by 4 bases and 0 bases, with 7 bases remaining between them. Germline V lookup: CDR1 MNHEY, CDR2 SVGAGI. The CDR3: CASSLSSSYNEQFF. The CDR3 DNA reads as TGTGCCAGCAGTTTGTCGAGCTCCTACAATGAGCAGTTCTTC.